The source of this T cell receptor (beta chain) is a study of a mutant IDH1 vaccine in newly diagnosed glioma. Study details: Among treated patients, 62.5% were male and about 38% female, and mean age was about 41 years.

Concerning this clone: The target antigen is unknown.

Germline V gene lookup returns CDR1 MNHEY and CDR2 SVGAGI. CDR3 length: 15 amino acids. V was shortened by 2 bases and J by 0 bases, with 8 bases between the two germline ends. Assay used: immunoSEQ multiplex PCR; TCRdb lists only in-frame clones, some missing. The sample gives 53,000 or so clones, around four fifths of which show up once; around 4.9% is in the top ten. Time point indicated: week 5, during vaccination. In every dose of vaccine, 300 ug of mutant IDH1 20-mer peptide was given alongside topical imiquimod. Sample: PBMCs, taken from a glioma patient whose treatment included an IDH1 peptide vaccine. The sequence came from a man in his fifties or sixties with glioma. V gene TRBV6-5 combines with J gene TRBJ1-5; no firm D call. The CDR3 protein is CASSYDRNSNQPQHF. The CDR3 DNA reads TGTGCCAGCAGTTACGATCGAAATAGCAATCAGCCCCAGCATTTT.